This T cell receptor beta chain was sequenced in a study of cytomegalovirus exposure and HLA in healthy donors (dated by TCRdb to the late 2010s). For context, the study as a whole: An earlier analysis of approximately 640 of the donors reported approximately 300 Gb of sequence data and about 100 million unique TCR beta sequences from 150 million to 200 million T cells. About 300 gigabases of sequencing data and tens of millions of unique TCR sequences were included in an early release covering around 650 HLA-typed donors. Four to six DR-DQ haplotypes were handled as single units for association and clustering, since linkage in the cohort was strong. Among 300 to 450 genotyped donors of the cohort, an average of around 240,000 unique TCR beta nucleotide sequences were sequenced per donor, roughly a sixth of them non-productive. The study profiled the T cell repertoires of around 700 subjects by immunosequencing and related them to cytomegalovirus serostatus. The number of typed donors differed by locus: about 629-630 for A, B, C, DRB1 and DQB1; 500 to 550 for DQA1; roughly 600 for DPA1; and some 470 for DPB1. Donor age, sex, ethnicity and CMV serostatus were compiled together with the repertoire data. The study aimed to test whether signatures of past pathogen exposure could be identified by cataloging public T cell receptors. To decide whether each TCR beta V gene segment behaved as functional or pseudogenic, an earlier analysis of approximately 590 of the donors relied on high-throughput TCR beta sequencing. Every repertoire in the discovery cohort had been generated on one and the same sequencing platform. Rather than using new phenotypic data, the later analysis identified candidate immune exposures from TCR beta sequences and from how often those sequences occurred across donors. High-throughput TCR immunosequencing, statistical association of individual TCRs with disease status, and machine learning were combined to predict cytomegalovirus infection status. Genome-wide SNP genotypes for about 60% of the roughly 700 donors were used in a later genetic analysis, which treated that subset as a discovery cohort. HLA typing included class I and class II loci at four-digit resolution. Among the roughly 370 genotyped donors, around 79% belonged to the genetic ancestry cluster associated with self-reported Caucasian donors. To study patterns of TCR occurrence, a later analysis re-analyzed previously published TCR beta repertoires from several hundred donors and added high-resolution HLA genotyping. In addition to the first cohort of roughly 670 subjects, a separate validation cohort of 120 different subjects was used. Broad study findings and their caveats: Most TCR sequences were seen in very few donors, while some public TCRs were found in many individuals. Because some donors lacked HLA typing at each locus, the association tests relied only on the typed subset. The 87-base-pair reads could not distinguish some IMGT-functional V segments, including TRBV6-2 and TRBV6-3, so those segments were excluded. Assigning TCR associations to individual alleles was difficult when HLA alleles, especially DR and DQ, strongly co-occurred. Because counts were too low, seventeen rarely observed V segments, including chromosome 9 orphons, were excluded from the earlier analysis of around 640 of the donors. A later analysis found that most CMV-associated TCR beta chains appeared HLA-restricted, with HLA associations seemingly driven largely by CMV exposure. Compared with equally common non-associated chains, HLA-associated TCR beta chains in a later analysis were more clonally expanded and had lower generation probabilities. In a later analysis, 16,951 TCR beta sequences were associated with specific HLA alleles at a false discovery rate of 0.05. Broadly in line with IMGT annotations, most TCR beta V segments showed up in productive rearrangements about 90% or about 30% of the time in an earlier analysis of around 550 of the donors. Linkage disequilibrium might explain the correlated functional status among segregating V segments, but an unknown experimental factor could not be ruled out. Only TCR beta chains were sequenced in this cohort, and the absence of alpha or paired-chain data limited detectable features. A further reported finding was that TCR beta sequences accurately predicted the HLA-A and HLA-B alleles for most subjects in the first cohort. The classifier was reported to diagnose cytomegalovirus status with high specificity and sensitivity in both the original and validation cohorts. Presence/absence analyses assumed roughly uniform sequencing depth across donors, an assumption that may not hold. According to the authors, the approach could potentially be generalized to other disease states and immunological phenotypes. A few of the identified cytomegalovirus-associated TCR beta chains were confirmed in vitro to be specific for cytomegalovirus antigens. A later genetic analysis reported fewer N-insertions in productive TCRs among donors in an Asian-associated ancestry cluster than the roughly 650-donor mean. A cluster of highly shared sequence variants was judged likely to represent a technical artifact of the sequencing pipeline. According to a later analysis, TCR association rates differed among HLA loci, with DRB1 alleles showing the most associated TCRs and HLA-C alleles showing the fewest. The only immune exposure information available for the cohort was CMV serostatus. The study gave a list of some 150 TCR beta chains associated with cytomegalovirus. Several of the top co-occurrence clusters appeared to be linked to parvovirus B19, influenza, CMV and Epstein-Barr virus, according to a later analysis. In a later genetic analysis, a missense DCLRE1C variant was associated with V-gene and J-gene trimming of TCR beta chains, and the association was replicated in an independent cohort.

The library was obtained by the immunoSEQ multiplex PCR assay. For the multiplex PCR, a mixture combining 60 forward primers for TCR Vbeta segments and 13 reverse primers for TCR Jbeta segments was used. The CDR3 region of rearranged TCR beta genes was amplified from genomic DNA by a multiplex PCR assay. Amplified TCR beta libraries were sequenced as 87-base-pair reads on the Illumina HiSeq System. The original methods were these. In a later analysis, roughly 80 million unique TCR beta chains were counted across the approximately 670 repertoires, and approximately 11 million of these chains were shared by at least two donors. Raw reads were error-corrected and collapsed into unique sequences with a nearest-neighbor algorithm that merged closely related sequences to remove PCR and sequencing errors. To assign V, D and J gene segments, CDR3 sequences were aligned to IMGT reference sequences. For a sequence to be retained, at least a six-nucleotide match to both a V gene segment and a J gene segment was required. Rearrangements were classified as productive when the CDR3 lacked stop codons and remained in frame with V and J, and all other rearrangements were classified as non-productive. CDR3 was defined by IMGT convention, running from the second conserved V-encoded cysteine to the conserved J-encoded phenylalanine. The earlier analysis of 587 of the donors excluded any sequence lacking an unambiguous match to a single V gene segment. In an earlier analysis of approximately 560 of the donors, a V segment was called functional when productive rearrangements were above 56.7%, and segregating when the standard deviation between donors exceeded 5%. A statistical classification framework was built for diagnosing cytomegalovirus status from the catalog of TCR beta chain sequences. A later analysis assigned V and J genes by comparing TCR nucleotide sequences with IMGT/GENE-DB human TR gene sequences. A later analysis assigned CDR3 sequences and most-parsimonious VDJ recombination scenarios with the TCRdist pipeline. In a later analysis, every TCR beta chain was defined by the combination of its CDR3 amino acid sequence and its V-gene family, and reads without a unique V-gene family were dropped. A later analysis removed roughly 590 highly shared, low-generation-probability nucleotide sequences to deal with suspected cross-contamination and a sequencing artifact. For each public chain, a later analysis derived a clonal expansion index from normalized ranks of inferred template counts within each repertoire. Generation probabilities in a later analysis came from a VDJ recombination model fitted to out-of-frame rearrangements, and those results were checked against IGoR. A later analysis scored TCR-TCR, TCR-HLA and TCR-CMV co-occurrence with hypergeometric tests, applying a repertoire-size bias correction to TCR pairs. In a later analysis, false discovery rates were estimated by permuting HLA or CMV assignments 20 times. In a later analysis, co-occurring TCRs were grouped using DBSCAN, with TCRdist sequence similarity added in when clustering inside HLA-allele-positive subsets. Co-occurrence clustering excluded repertoires with fewer than 30,000 or more than 120,000 public chains, plus five with anomalous nucleotide sharing. TCRdb obtained this table from immuneACCESS and retained in-frame rearrangements with V and J assigned. These tables miss some clones; where compared with another copy, unresolved V genes account for less than half of the shortfall, and the remainder is unexplained. That table gives V, J and clone size, and the DNA gave D and trimming. The sample yields 170,000 or so clones; 65% to 80% were counted once. The ten largest make up 1.5% to 2% of the sample.

Regarding this clone: The specificity of this receptor is unknown. Base-call qualities are not available, and no considerably larger clone is one nucleotide away.

CDR3 length: 15 amino acids, cysteine to phenylalanine. Just CDR3 DNA is preserved here, 45 bases in frame from base 1. V lost 5 bases and J lost 4 bases, and the count of bases not matched to a germline gene is 9. CDR1 is given as SGHDT and CDR2 as YYEEEE, both from the germline V gene. The cohort comprised 550 to 700 healthy bone marrow donors. At the time of sampling, every cohort member was nominally healthy, though immune exposures that went unrecorded were likely present. The donor tested CMV seronegative, placing the donor among the 300 to 400 seronegative members of the cohort. Each donor provided a peripheral blood sample, and peripheral blood mononuclear cells were used for TCR beta sequencing. The Qiagen DNeasy Blood Extraction Kit was used to extract genomic DNA from the blood cell samples.

Recombination connected TRBV5-6 to TRBJ1-2, and 9 junctional nucleotides match TRBD1. The source is a young woman in good health and CMV-seronegative. The sample was PBMCs. The DNA is TGTGCCAGCAGGGGAAAGGGACAGGGCCTCTATGGCTACACCTTC. This encodes CASRGKGQGLYGYTF.